Detailed here is one T cell receptor (beta chain). Its antigen is undetermined. The junction and the germline gene differ at one end; a read error may be behind it. Starting from 450 to 500 ng of total RNA, TCR beta cDNA was produced with a primer in the constant region. Libraries for TCR beta were built through three nested multiplex PCR rounds, which together made up a slightly modified ARM-PCR procedure. TCRdb fed the multiplex PCR reads into MiXCR, producing one record per CDR3 protein. Of roughly 30,000 distinct CDR3 sequences detected, 75% to 85% appear once; the ten largest clones hold roughly 34%. These data are taken from a study of tumor-infiltrating lymphocytes in primary liver carcinoma. Study-wide points: Tumor samples exhibited a significantly greater top-250-clone fraction than blood samples (p = 0.039). Tumor region pairs showed greater overlap than either tumor-adjacent or tumor-blood pairs did.

Bulk tissue was left unsorted, and RNA and DNA were co-extracted from 20-30 mg of it. This TCR came from a man between 40 and 49 years old with primary liver carcinoma and hepatitis B virus infection. What was sequenced was liver tumor tissue from sampling region 5. Indicated subset: tumor region T5, tumor centre.

The CDR3 DNA sequence: TGCGCCAGCAGCGCGGGGGGGCTTTCAGCTACGGGTACGCAGTATTTT. This codes for CASSAGGLSATGTQYF. The chain recombines TRBV6-1 with TRBJ2-3; 9 nucleotides agree with TRBD2. Looked up from germline, CDR1 is MNHNS and CDR2 is SASEGT. This CDR3 is built from 16 residues.